The entry below gives a single T cell receptor (beta chain) sequence along with its context. What it binds is not known. The PCR made use of 60 Vbeta and 13 Jbeta primers. The method was immunoSEQ multiplex PCR; TCRdb's version includes in-frame clones alone and lacks a portion of them. The table has approximately 120,000 clones, roughly four fifths seen once; the top ten hold approximately 6.5%. This entry is derived from a study of cytomegalovirus exposure and HLA in healthy donors. Broader study findings: The study put 150 or so TCR beta chains on its list as cytomegalovirus-associated.

Germline CDR1 reads MDHEN; CDR2 reads SYDVKM. J was trimmed by 9 bases and V by 6 bases; bases with no gene match: 12. There are 15 residues in the CDR3. This chain connects TRBV28 to TRBJ1-5; 9 nucleotides align to TRBD1. The receptor's source is a woman aged 35 to 49 in good health and CMV-seronegative. Sequenced material: PBMCs. CDR3 region: CASSPGTGSYGPQHF. The CDR3, as DNA: TGTGCCAGCAGCCCCGGGACAGGGAGTTACGGGCCCCAGCATTTT.